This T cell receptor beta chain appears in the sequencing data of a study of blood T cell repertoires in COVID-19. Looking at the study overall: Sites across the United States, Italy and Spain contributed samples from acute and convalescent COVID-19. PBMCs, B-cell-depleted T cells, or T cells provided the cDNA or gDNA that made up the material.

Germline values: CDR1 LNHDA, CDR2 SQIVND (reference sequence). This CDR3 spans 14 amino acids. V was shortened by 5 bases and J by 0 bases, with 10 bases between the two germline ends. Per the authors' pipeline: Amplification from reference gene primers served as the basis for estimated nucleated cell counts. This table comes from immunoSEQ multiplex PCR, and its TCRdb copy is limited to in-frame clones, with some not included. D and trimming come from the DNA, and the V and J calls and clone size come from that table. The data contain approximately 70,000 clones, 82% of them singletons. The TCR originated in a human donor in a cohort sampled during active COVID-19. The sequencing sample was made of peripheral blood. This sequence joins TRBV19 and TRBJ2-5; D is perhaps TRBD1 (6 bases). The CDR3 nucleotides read TGTGCCAGTAGTCGGCAGGGGTACCAAGAGACCCAGTACTTC. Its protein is CASSRQGYQETQYF.